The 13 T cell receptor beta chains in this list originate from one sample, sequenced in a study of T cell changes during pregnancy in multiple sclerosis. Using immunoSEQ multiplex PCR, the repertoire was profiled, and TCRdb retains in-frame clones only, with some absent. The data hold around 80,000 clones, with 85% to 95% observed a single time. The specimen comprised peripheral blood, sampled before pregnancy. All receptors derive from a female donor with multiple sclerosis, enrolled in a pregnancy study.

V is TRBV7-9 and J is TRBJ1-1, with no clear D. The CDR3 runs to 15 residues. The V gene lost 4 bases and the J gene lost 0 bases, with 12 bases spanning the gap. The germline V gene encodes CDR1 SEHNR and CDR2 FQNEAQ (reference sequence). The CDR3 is CASSSPGNLNTEAFF. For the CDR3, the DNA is TGTGCCAGCAGCTCGCCGGGGAATTTGAACACTGAAGCTTTCTTT.

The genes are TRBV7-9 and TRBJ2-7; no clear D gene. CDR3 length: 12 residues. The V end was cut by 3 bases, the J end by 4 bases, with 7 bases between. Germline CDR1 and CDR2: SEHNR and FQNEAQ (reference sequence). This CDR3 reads CASSLGVYEQYF. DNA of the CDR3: TGTGCCAGCAGCTTGGGCGTTTACGAGCAGTACTTC.

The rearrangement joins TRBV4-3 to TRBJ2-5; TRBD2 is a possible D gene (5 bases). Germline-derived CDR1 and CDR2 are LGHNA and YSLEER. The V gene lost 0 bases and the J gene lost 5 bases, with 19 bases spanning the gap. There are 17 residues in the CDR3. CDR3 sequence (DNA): TGCGCCAGCAGCCAAGATTGGGTCGGGAATGGGCGGGAGACCCAGTACTTC. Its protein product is CASSQDWVGNGRETQYF.

As DNA, the CDR3 is TGTGCCAGCAGCGCGATACCGGGACTGATCCCAGATACGCAGTATTTT. The encoded protein is CASSAIPGLIPDTQYF. The chain recombines TRBV9 with TRBJ2-3; a weak D match, TRBD2 (6 bases). The CDR3 totals 16 residues. The germline gives CDR1 SGDLS, CDR2 YYNGEE. Deletions cut 3 bases from V and 4 bases from J, with 18 bases between.

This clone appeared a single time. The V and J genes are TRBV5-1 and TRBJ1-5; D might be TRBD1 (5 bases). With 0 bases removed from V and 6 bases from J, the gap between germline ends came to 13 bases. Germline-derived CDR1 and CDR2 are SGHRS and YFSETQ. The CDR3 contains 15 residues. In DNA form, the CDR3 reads TGCGCCAGCAGCTTGGCCCCAGGCGGGGGTCAGCCCCAGCATTTT. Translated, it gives CASSLAPGGGQPQHF.

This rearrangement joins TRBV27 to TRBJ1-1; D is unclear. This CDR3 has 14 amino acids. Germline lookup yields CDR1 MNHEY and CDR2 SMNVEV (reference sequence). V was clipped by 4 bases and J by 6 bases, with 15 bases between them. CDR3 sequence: CASSYTVEGAEAFF. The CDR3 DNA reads TGTGCCAGCAGTTATACAGTGGAAGGCGCTGAAGCTTTCTTT.

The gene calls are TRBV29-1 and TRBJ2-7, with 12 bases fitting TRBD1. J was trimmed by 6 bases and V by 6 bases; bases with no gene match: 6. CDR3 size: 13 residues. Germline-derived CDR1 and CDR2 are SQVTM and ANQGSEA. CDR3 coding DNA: TGCAGCGTGAAGGGGACAGGGGGCATCGAGCAGTACTTC. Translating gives CSVKGTGGIEQYF.

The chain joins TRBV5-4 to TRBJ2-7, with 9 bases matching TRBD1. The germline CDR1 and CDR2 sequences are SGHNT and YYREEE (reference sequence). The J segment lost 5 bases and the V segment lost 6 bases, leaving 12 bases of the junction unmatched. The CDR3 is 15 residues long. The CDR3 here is CASKSIRDRVDEQYF. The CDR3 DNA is TGTGCCAGCAAGTCTATACGGGACAGGGTTGACGAGCAGTACTTC.

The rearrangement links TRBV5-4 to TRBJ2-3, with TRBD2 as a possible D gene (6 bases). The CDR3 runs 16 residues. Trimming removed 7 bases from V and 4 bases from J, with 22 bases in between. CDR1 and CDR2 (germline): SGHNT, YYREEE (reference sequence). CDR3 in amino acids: CASGLPQAGEADTQYF. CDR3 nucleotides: TGTGCCAGCGGACTCCCCCAGGCTGGGGAGGCAGATACGCAGTATTTT. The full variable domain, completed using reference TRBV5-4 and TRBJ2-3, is ETGVTQSPTHLIKTRGQQVTLRCSSQSGHNTVSWYQQALGQGPQFIFQYYREEENGRGNFPPRFSGLQFPNYSSELNVNALELDDSALYLCASGLPQAGEADTQYFGPGTRLTVL.

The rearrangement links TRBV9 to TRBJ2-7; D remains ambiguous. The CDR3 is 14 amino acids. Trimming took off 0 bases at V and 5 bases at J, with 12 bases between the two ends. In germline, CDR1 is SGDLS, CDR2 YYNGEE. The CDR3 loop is CASSVDGFLDEQYF. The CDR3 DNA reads TGTGCCAGCAGCGTAGACGGGTTTTTGGACGAGCAGTACTTC.

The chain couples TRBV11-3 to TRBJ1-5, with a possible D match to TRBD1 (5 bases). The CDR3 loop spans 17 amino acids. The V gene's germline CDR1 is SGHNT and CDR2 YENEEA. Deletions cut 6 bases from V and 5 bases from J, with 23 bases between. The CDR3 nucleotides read TGTGCCAGCAGGGGAATATTGGACAAGGAAAGGGATCAGCCCCAGCATTTT. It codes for CASRGILDKERDQPQHF.

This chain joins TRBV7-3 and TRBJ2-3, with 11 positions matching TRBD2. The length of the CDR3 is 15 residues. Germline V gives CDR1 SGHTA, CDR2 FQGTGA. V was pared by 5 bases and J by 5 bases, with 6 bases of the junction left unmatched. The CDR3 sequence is CASSRSGRAEDTQYF. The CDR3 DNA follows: TGTGCCAGCAGCCGTAGCGGGAGGGCAGAAGATACGCAGTATTTT.

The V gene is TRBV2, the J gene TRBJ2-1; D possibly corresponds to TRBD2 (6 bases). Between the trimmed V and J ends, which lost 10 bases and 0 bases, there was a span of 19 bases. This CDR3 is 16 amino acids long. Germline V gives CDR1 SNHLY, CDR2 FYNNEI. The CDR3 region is CATTSLPAGSYNEQFF. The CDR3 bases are TGTGCCACCACATCCCTCCCAGCGGGCTCCTACAATGAGCAGTTCTTC.